This record looks at one T cell receptor beta chain sequence and its context. The record originates from a study of blood T cell repertoires in COVID-19. Study as a whole: From T cells, B-cell-depleted T cells, or PBMCs came the material, which was cDNA or gDNA.

Measured with immunoSEQ multiplex PCR; TCRdb has only the in-frame clones, and not every one. This table has some 260,000 clones, around nine tenths appearing once. The CDR3 is made up of 17 amino acids. Between the trimmed V and J ends, which lost 0 bases and 4 bases, there was a span of 18 bases. From germline, CDR1 is SEHNR and CDR2 FQNEAQ (reference sequence). The chain couples TRBV7-9 to TRBJ1-2; D possibly corresponds to TRBD1 (6 bases). The sequencing sample was made of peripheral blood. This receptor was identified in a woman aged 40-49 years who had recovered from COVID-19. CDR3 coding DNA: TGTGCCAGCAGCTTAGCGCAGGACAGACTAAAAGCCTATGGCTACACCTTC. Its translation: CASSLAQDRLKAYGYTF. Filled out from reference TRBV7-9 and TRBJ1-2, the complete variable domain reads DTGVSQNPRHKITKRGQNVTFRCDPISEHNRLYWYRQTLGQGPEFLTYFQNEAQLEKSRLLSDRFSAERPKGSFSTLEIQRTEQGDSAMYLCASSLAQDRLKAYGYTFGSGTRLTVV.